The following is a T cell receptor beta chain sequence with its context. Its antigen remains unknown. The sample belongs to a study of T cell clonotyping in hematopoietic cell transplantation. Study findings and constraints: Higher Inverse Simpson Index values in graft donor and pretransplant recipient predicted broader posttransplant TCR diversity.

The assay was immunoSEQ multiplex PCR, and TCRdb's table has in-frame clones only and misses some. This table holds 7,000 or so clones, about 87% found once. V lost 3 bases and J lost 4; bases outside the gene matches: 2. Germline CDR1 reads SGHAT; CDR2 reads FQNNGV. This CDR3 has 14 amino acids. Sample: PBMCs, taken 100 days after allogeneic stem cell transplant. V usage is TRBV11-2 and J usage is TRBJ2-1, with 8 nucleotides matching TRBD1. The clonotype originates from a male patient in his late teens or twenties who had an allogeneic stem cell transplant from a related donor, so the T cells may come from the graft donor. Some clones in this sample may be carry-over from other donors' samples. The CDR3 loop is CASSFGTGYNEQFF. The CDR3 DNA sequence: TGTGCCAGCAGCTTCGGGACAGGATACAATGAGCAGTTCTTC.